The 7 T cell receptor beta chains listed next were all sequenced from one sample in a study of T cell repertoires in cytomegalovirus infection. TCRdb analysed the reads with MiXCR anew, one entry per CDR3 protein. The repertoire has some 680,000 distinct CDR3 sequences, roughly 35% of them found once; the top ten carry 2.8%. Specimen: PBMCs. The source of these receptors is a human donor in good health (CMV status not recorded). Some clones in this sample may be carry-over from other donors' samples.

CDR3 sequence: CASSLASGTLYNEQFF. The CDR3 DNA reads as TGTGCCAGTAGTCTGGCTAGCGGGACTCTCTACAATGAGCAGTTCTTC. The chain couples TRBV19 to TRBJ2-1; 9 bases fit TRBD2. This CDR3 is built from 16 residues. Germline V lookup: CDR1 LNHDA, CDR2 SQIVND (reference sequence). After removal of 5 bases from V and 3 bases from J, the junction contained 8 bases not matched to a gene.

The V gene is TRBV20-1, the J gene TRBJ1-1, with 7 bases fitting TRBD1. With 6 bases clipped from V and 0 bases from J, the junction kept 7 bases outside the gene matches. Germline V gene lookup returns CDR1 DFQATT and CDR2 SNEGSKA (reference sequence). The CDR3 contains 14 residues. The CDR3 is CSATGDSLNTEAFF. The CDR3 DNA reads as TGCAGTGCAACCGGGGACAGCTTGAACACTGAAGCTTTCTTT.

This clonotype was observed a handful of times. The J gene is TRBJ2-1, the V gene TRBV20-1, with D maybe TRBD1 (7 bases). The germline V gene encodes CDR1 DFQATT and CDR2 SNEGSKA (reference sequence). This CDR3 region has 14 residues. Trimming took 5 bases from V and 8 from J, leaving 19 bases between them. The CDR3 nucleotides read TGCAGTGCTCGGGGGACAGTAGGTATCGATGAGCAGTTCTTC. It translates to CSARGTVGIDEQFF.

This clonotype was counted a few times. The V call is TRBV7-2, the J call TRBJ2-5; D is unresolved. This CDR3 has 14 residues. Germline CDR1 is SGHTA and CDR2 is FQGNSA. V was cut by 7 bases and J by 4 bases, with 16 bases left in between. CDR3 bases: TGTGCCAGCACCTTGACCGGCACCCCAGAGACCCAGTACTTC. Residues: CASTLTGTPETQYF. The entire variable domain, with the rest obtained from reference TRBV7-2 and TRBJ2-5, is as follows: GAGVSQSPSNKVTEKGKDVELRCDPISGHTALYWYRQSLGQGLEFLIYFQGNSAPDKSGLPSDRFSAERTGGSVSTLTIQRTQQEDSAVYLCASTLTGTPETQYFGPGTRLLVL.

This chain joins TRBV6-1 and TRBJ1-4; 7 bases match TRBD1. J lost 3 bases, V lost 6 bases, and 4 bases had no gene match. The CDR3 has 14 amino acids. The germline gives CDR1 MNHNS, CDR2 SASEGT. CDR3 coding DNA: TGTGCCAGCAGGTTCGGGACAGCTAATGAAAAACTGTTTTTT. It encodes CASRFGTANEKLFF.

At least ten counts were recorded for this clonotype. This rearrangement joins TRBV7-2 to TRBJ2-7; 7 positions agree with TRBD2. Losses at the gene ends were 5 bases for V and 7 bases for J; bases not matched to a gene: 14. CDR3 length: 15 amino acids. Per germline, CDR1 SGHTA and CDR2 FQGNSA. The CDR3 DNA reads TGTGCCAGCAGCCCACAGACTAGCAGGTCGAGGGAGCAGTACTTC. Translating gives CASSPQTSRSREQYF.

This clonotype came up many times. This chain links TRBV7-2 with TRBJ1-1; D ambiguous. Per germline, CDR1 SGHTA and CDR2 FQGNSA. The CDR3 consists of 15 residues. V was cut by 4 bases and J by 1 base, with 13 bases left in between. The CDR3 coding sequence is TGTGCCAGCAGCTCCAGACAAAAGTGGAACACTGAAGCTTTCTTT. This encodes CASSSRQKWNTEAFF.